The 29 T cell receptor beta chains presented below share a single source sample, sequenced in a study of blood T cells in healthy people across ages. Sample-barcoded 5' priming and a J-beta primer mix drove a second PCR of roughly 6 to 12 cycles. Each CDR3 protein is one row after TCRdb ran MiXCR on the 5' RACE reads. The repertoire holds 750,000 to 1,000,000 distinct CDR3 sequences, with 25% to 30% as singletons. This sample was also put to use in a study of T cells of mothers and their children.

Input material: blood. Every receptor here comes from a woman in her thirties or forties in good health.

The CDR3 region has the DNA TGTGCCAGCAGCGTCCCTGGAAACTACTACAATGAGCAGTTCTTC. The encoded protein is CASSVPGNYYNEQFF. The chain has TRBV2 and TRBJ2-1, with unresolved D. The length of the CDR3 is 15 residues. The germline gives CDR1 SNHLY, CDR2 FYNNEI. Trimming left V 6 bases short and J 3 bases short, with 15 bases between.

The rearrangement joins TRBV29-1 to TRBJ1-1; D unclear. Trimming pared 4 bases from V and 4 bases from J, leaving 10 bases between. CDR1 and CDR2 from the germline V gene are SQVTM and ANQGSEA. The length of the CDR3 is 12 residues. The DNA of the CDR3 is TGCAGCGTTGTACCGGTAGGCACTGAAGCTTTCTTT. It yields the protein CSVVPVGTEAFF.

This clonotype has just one count. The chain carries TRBV12-3 or TRBV12-4 and TRBJ2-3, with D hard to call. The V and J ends lost 8 bases and 8 bases respectively, with 5 bases between them. The CDR3 is made up of 9 amino acids. The CDR3 loop is CASGATQYF. CDR3 nucleotides: TGTGCCAGCGGCGCTACGCAGTATTTT.

This clonotype was seen at least ten times. The CDR3 DNA is TGTGCCAGCAGAGGGACGGAGAGCAATGAGCAGTTCTTC. Translating gives CASRGTESNEQFF. The chain couples TRBV6-5 to TRBJ2-1, with D perhaps assigned TRBD1 or TRBD2 (5 bases each). CDR1 is MNHEY and CDR2 is SVGAGI in the germline V gene. Deletions cut 6 bases from V and 6 bases from J, with 12 bases between. This CDR3 comprises 13 residues.

At least ten counts were recorded for this clonotype. V and J are TRBV29-1 and TRBJ2-7; no definite D call. Germline V gene data show CDR1 as SQVTM and CDR2 as ANQGSEA. The CDR3 consists of 12 residues. Deletions cut 4 bases from V and 0 bases from J, with 7 bases between. CDR3 bases: TGCAGCGTTGGGGCAGCCTCCTACGAGCAGTACTTC. Amino acid sequence: CSVGAASYEQYF.

This clonotype occurred a few times. The junction does not match germline at one end; this may be a read error. V usage is TRBV12-3 or TRBV12-4 and J usage is TRBJ1-2; 10 bases agree with TRBD1. The CDR3 runs to 17 residues. The CDR3 nucleotides are TGTACCAGCAGTTTAGGTGCCGGGACAGGGGTGGACTATGGCTACACCTTC. This gives the protein CTSSLGAGTGVDYGYTF.

This clonotype was seen a few times. The J gene is TRBJ1-6, the V gene TRBV28; D gene uncertain. V was shortened by 6 bases and J by 6 bases, with 9 bases between the two germline ends. Germline V gene lookup returns CDR1 MDHEN and CDR2 SYDVKM. The CDR3 sequence is 13 residues long. CDR3 in DNA: TGTGCCAGCAGCGAGGACCGTAATTCACCCCTCCACTTT. Translating it yields CASSEDRNSPLHF. The full variable domain, rest sourced from reference TRBV28 and TRBJ1-6, is DVKVTQSSRYLVKRTGEKVFLECVQDMDHENMFWYRQDPGLGLRLIYFSYDVKMKEKGDIPEGYSVSREKKERFSLILESASTNQTSMYLCASSEDRNSPLHFGNGTRLTVT.

This clonotype showed up just a few times. The chain employs TRBV7-9 and TRBJ2-5, with 8 bases fitting TRBD2. There are 16 residues in the CDR3. V lost 5 bases and J lost 3; bases outside the gene matches: 11. Germline V gives CDR1 SEHNR, CDR2 FQNEAQ (reference sequence). CDR3 bases: TGTGCCAGCAGCGTCACCTTGGGACTAGGGGAAGAGACCCAGTACTTC. This encodes CASSVTLGLGEETQYF.

This chain joins TRBV20-1 and TRBJ2-5; D remains ambiguous. The V gene's germline CDR1 is DFQATT and CDR2 SNEGSKA (reference sequence). This CDR3 spans 13 amino acids. Trimming shortened V by 6 bases and J by 5 bases, and 16 bases separated the two germline ends. The CDR3 sequence is CSAPLWGWETQYF. DNA of the CDR3: TGCAGTGCCCCGTTGTGGGGTTGGGAGACCCAGTACTTC.

This clonotype has a count of ten or more. V gene TRBV10-3 combines with J gene TRBJ2-7; D perhaps matches TRBD1 (6 bases). Trimming removed 4 bases at V and 5 bases at J, with 9 bases between. Germline V gene data show CDR1 as ENHRY and CDR2 as SYGVKD. This CDR3 contains 12 residues. CDR3 DNA: TGTGCCATCAGTGCAGGGGCGGACGAGCAGTACTTC. Translation gives CAISAGADEQYF.

In this sample, this clonotype turned up a few times. This may arise from a read error, as a much more abundant clone is one base away. V usage is TRBV20-1 and J usage is TRBJ1-2; D perhaps matches TRBD1 (5 bases). V was shortened by 0 bases and J by 4 bases, with 18 bases between the two germline ends. Germline CDR1 and CDR2: DFQATT and SNEGSKA (reference sequence). The CDR3 sequence is 16 residues long. In nucleotides, the CDR3 is TGCAGTGCTAGAGATCTGGAGGGGTCCCCATTCTATGGCTACACCTTC. It specifies CSARDLEGSPFYGYTF.

V is TRBV2 and J is TRBJ1-2; 8 nucleotides agree with TRBD1. V was pared by 4 bases and J by 7 bases, with 8 bases of the junction left unmatched. CDR3 size: 14 residues. Germline CDR1 SNHLY, CDR2 FYNNEI. This CDR3 reads CASSAETGVVGYTF. The CDR3, as DNA: TGTGCCAGCAGTGCTGAGACAGGGGTGGTTGGCTACACCTTC.

V usage is TRBV9 and J usage is TRBJ2-7; no clear D gene. Per germline, CDR1 SGDLS and CDR2 YYNGEE. Trimming pared 0 bases from V and 3 bases from J, leaving 10 bases between. This CDR3 spans 14 amino acids. The CDR3 DNA is TGTGCCAGCAGCGTAGAGCCAGGCGGCTACGAGCAGTACTTC. As protein: CASSVEPGGYEQYF.

This clonotype was observed a few times. This chain joins TRBV27 and TRBJ1-5; 9 bases align to TRBD1. The ends lost 5 bases at V and 3 bases at J; junction bases unmatched: 5. Germline V gene lookup returns CDR1 MNHEY and CDR2 SMNVEV (reference sequence). The CDR3 is 15 amino acids. The chain's CDR3 is CASSPGTGNNQPQHF. Here the CDR3 DNA reads TGTGCCAGCAGTCCCGGGACAGGGAACAATCAGCCCCAGCATTTT.

Only a few counts were recorded for this clonotype. A much larger clonotype is one base distant, so this may be a read error. The CDR3 region is CASSRGGAYNEQYF. The CDR3 bases are TGTGCCAGCAGTAGAGGGGGGGCATACAATGAGCAGTACTTC. This chain connects TRBV27 to TRBJ2-1; weak D call: TRBD2 (7 bases). TRBJ2-7 matches the DNA end more closely, so the J call is doubtful. CDR1 is MNHEY, CDR2 SMNVEV, per germline (reference sequence). This CDR3 spans 14 amino acids.

There are a few counts of this clonotype. V is TRBV18 and J is TRBJ1-3; unclear D gene. Germline lookup yields CDR1 KGHSH and CDR2 LQKENI. This CDR3 has 15 residues. V shed 0 bases and J shed 0 bases, with 6 bases lying between them. The CDR3 spells CASSPPGLSGNTIYF. In nucleotides, the CDR3 is TGTGCCAGCTCACCACCAGGTCTCTCTGGAAACACCATATATTTT.

Comments on this clonotype: A much more abundant neighbour one base away suggests this may be a read error. The chain joins TRBV7-2 to TRBJ2-5; TRBD2 matches 8 bases. Germline V gene data show CDR1 as SGHTA and CDR2 as FQGNSA. The length of the CDR3 is 16 residues. CDR3 nucleotide sequence: TGTGCCAGCAGCCAGGGACTAGTGAACGGCCAAGAGGCCCAGTACTTC. Its protein product is CASSQGLVNGQEAQYF.

The chain links TRBV15 to TRBJ1-2; 9 nucleotides agree with TRBD1. Germline V gene sequence: CDR1 LNHNV, CDR2 YYDKDF (reference sequence). The junction had 12 bases not matched to a gene; V was cut back by 0 bases and J by 4 bases. The CDR3 runs to 18 residues. In DNA form, the CDR3 reads TGTGCCACCAGCAGAGATACAACGTCGACAGGGGGTCTCTATGGCTACACCTTC. Protein product: CATSRDTTSTGGLYGYTF.

The chain carries TRBV28 and TRBJ1-2, with D unclear. Trimming took 3 bases from V and 8 from J, leaving 13 bases between them. This CDR3 comprises 13 residues. Germline V gene sequence: CDR1 MDHEN, CDR2 SYDVKM. CDR3 sequence reads: CASSLKGTGGYTF. The CDR3 nucleotides are TGTGCCAGCAGTTTGAAAGGTACGGGAGGCTACACCTTC.

A word on this clonotype: A much larger clone is a single base away; this may be a read error. This chain joins TRBV12-3 or TRBV12-4 and TRBJ2-7, with 8 bases matching TRBD1. CDR3 size: 14 residues. The trim removed 4 bases at V and 6 bases at J, leaving 8 bases unmatched. This CDR3 is CASSSQGVVGEQYF. The DNA for the CDR3 is TGTGCCAGCAGTTCACAGGGGGTAGTAGGCGAGCAGTACTTC.

This chain uses TRBV20-1 with TRBJ1-4; D is unclear. V was trimmed by 3 bases and J by 7 bases, leaving 9 bases between them. There are 12 residues in the CDR3. Germline V lookup: CDR1 DFQATT, CDR2 SNEGSKA (reference sequence). The CDR3 protein is CSASDSREKLFF. In DNA form, the CDR3 reads TGCAGTGCTAGTGATAGTCGTGAAAAACTGTTTTTT.

The table lists this clonotype with a few counts. The chain carries TRBV24-1 and TRBJ2-2, with 7 nucleotides matching TRBD1. After removal of 6 bases from V and 4 bases from J, the junction contained 7 bases not matched to a gene. The CDR3 is 15 residues long. Germline V gene data show CDR1 as KGHDR and CDR2 as SFDVKD. The CDR3 is CATSNRDSLTGELFF. CDR3 sequence (DNA): TGTGCCACCAGTAACCGGGACAGTCTCACCGGGGAGCTGTTTTTT.

Notes on this clonotype: The germline gene is not matched at one end of the junction; a read error may be the cause. The CDR3 bases are TGTGCCAGCAGCTTGCGCACCGGGGAGCGGTTTTTT. It codes for CASSLRTGERFF. The chain combines TRBV7-3 with TRBJ2-2, with D possibly TRBD2 on 5 matching bases. The CDR3 is 12 amino acids. Germline assignment: CDR1 SGHTA and CDR2 FQGTGA.

The V gene is TRBV7-2, the J gene TRBJ1-1, with 7 bases aligning to TRBD1. The CDR3 runs 15 residues. V gave up 4 bases and J gave up 6 bases; unmatched junction bases: 11. Germline CDR1 is SGHTA and CDR2 is FQGNSA. CDR3 amino acids: CASSSETGFYPEAFF. In DNA, the CDR3 is TGTGCCAGCAGCTCGGAGACAGGGTTTTATCCTGAAGCTTTCTTT.

This clonotype was seen many times. The chain links TRBV20-1 to TRBJ2-7; 11 nucleotides match TRBD2. Per the germline V gene, CDR1 is DFQATT and CDR2 is SNEGSKA (reference sequence). V trimming: 6 bases; J trimming: 3 bases; junction bases outside the gene matches: 10. This CDR3 has 15 amino acids. CDR3 sequence (DNA): TGCAGTGCAAACGACCCGGGACTAGCGGACTACGAGCAGTACTTC. Protein sequence: CSANDPGLADYEQYF.

This clonotype was counted between two and nine times. In nucleotides, the CDR3 is TGTGCCAGCAGCTTAGGACGACTAGCGGGGGCCCTCTACAATGAGCAGTTCTTC. This encodes CASSLGRLAGALYNEQFF. This chain uses TRBV7-8 with TRBJ2-1, with 12 bases identical to TRBD2. Germline assignment: CDR1 SGHVS and CDR2 FQNEAQ. CDR3 size: 18 residues. The trim removed 1 base at V and 3 bases at J, leaving 7 bases unmatched.

The chain combines TRBV7-9 with TRBJ2-4; D not resolved. With the DNA end fitting TRBJ2-7 better, the J assignment may be wrong. Germline-derived CDR1 and CDR2 are SEHNR and FQNEAQ (reference sequence). The CDR3 runs 12 residues. In DNA, the CDR3 is TGTGCCAGCAGTCCAAGGCAAGACGAGCAGTACTTC. As protein: CASSPRQDEQYF.

The chain is built from TRBV7-3 and TRBJ2-3; a possible D gene is TRBD2 (6 bases). The V gene lost 0 bases and the J gene lost 4 bases, with 11 bases spanning the gap. The CDR3 length is 15 residues. Germline values: CDR1 SGHTA, CDR2 FQGTGA. The CDR3 DNA is TGTGCCAGCAGCTTAACGGGGGGTAAAGCAGATACGCAGTATTTT. Encoded protein: CASSLTGGKADTQYF.

This clonotype came up many times. The rearrangement links TRBV4-3 to TRBJ2-7, with 9 bases that match TRBD2. This CDR3 spans 15 amino acids. V lost 0 bases, J lost 7 bases, and 7 bases stayed unmatched. CDR1 and CDR2 from the germline V gene are LGHNA and YSLEER. CDR3 nucleotides: TGCGCCAGCAGCCAAGAGGAGGTAGCGGGGGCTGAGCAGTACTTC. It codes for CASSQEEVAGAEQYF.